The rows below give T cell receptor beta chains drawn from one sample of a study of T cell repertoires in cytomegalovirus infection. MiXCR, applied by TCRdb to the reads, yields one record per CDR3 protein. The sample includes more than 650,000 distinct CDR3 sequences, about 40% of them seen just once. Sequenced input: PBMCs. The receptors shown here come from a human donor in good health (CMV status not recorded). Some clones in this sample may be carry-over from other donors' samples. CDR3s include the opening cysteine and the closing phenylalanine or tryptophan. D genes are given only for firm matches. Part of the rows lack a size; the others show once, few, many or a class for expanded clones.

D: TRBD2; V: TRBV28; size: NA; J: TRBJ2-1; DNA: TGTGCCAGCAGTTTTCAGCTGGGAGGGAGGGAAGGGTCCTACAATGAGCAGTTCTTC; CDR3: CASSFQLGGREGSYNEQFF
D: TRBD1; V: TRBV12-3/TRBV12-4; size: NA; J: TRBJ1-2; DNA: TGTGCCAGCAGGTCCCCCGACAGGGGTAACTATGGCTACACCTTC; CDR3: CASRSPDRGNYGYTF
D: TRBD1; V: TRBV7-6; size: NA; J: TRBJ1-3; DNA: TGTGCCAGCAGCTGGACAGGGGGATCAGCAAACACCATATATTTT; CDR3: CASSWTGGSANTIYF
D: TRBD1; V: TRBV13; size: NA; J: TRBJ2-3; DNA: TGTGCCAGCAGCTTAGTGACAGGGGATACGCAGTATTTT; CDR3: CASSLVTGDTQYF
D: TRBD1; V: TRBV15; size: few; J: TRBJ2-2; DNA: TGTGCCACCAGCCCCGCGGGACAGGGAACCGGGGAGCTGTTTTTT; CDR3: CATSPAGQGTGELFF
D: TRBD2; V: TRBV7-3; size: NA; J: TRBJ2-1; DNA: TGTGCCAGCAGCTTAACGTCGGGGGGGCTAAACAATGAGCAGTTCTTC; CDR3: CASSLTSGGLNNEQFF
D: NA; V: TRBV7-9; size: NA; J: TRBJ2-5; DNA: TGTGCCAGCAGCTCGCCAGGGTTAGAGACCCAGTACTTC; CDR3: CASSSPGLETQYF
D: NA; V: TRBV20-1; size: NA; J: TRBJ1-5; DNA: TGCAGTGCTTTAGTAGTGGGGGTGAAGAGCAATCAGCCCCAGCATTTT; CDR3: CSALVVGVKSNQPQHF
D: NA; V: TRBV28; size: NA; J: TRBJ2-6; DNA: TGTGCCAGCAACCCGAGGGGGGGTTCTGGGGCCAACGTCCTGACTTTC; CDR3: CASNPRGGSGANVLTF
D: NA; V: TRBV29-1; size: NA; J: TRBJ1-2; DNA: TGCAGCGTCGCCTTCAGTCCTGGCTACACCTTC; CDR3: CSVAFSPGYTF